The 11 T cell receptor beta chains below were found in one sample sequenced in a study of beta chain features in type 1 diabetes (dated by TCRdb to the late 2010s). These receptors have no known antigen. Library preparation was by the immunoSEQ multiplex PCR assay. The entire isolated RNA was reverse transcribed using the High Capacity cDNA Reverse Transcription Kit, and thus expressed TCRB transcripts were sequenced. The clones in this table, taken by TCRdb from immuneACCESS, are in-frame only. Not every clone is retained; where verified, under half of the shortfall comes from an unresolved V gene, and the cause of the rest is unknown. Across this sample there are about 120,000 clones, with over 15% seen only once. Together, the top ten hold less than 3% of the sample. What the work shows at the level of the full study, not this receptor alone: A moderate but significant shortening of TCRB CDR3 length was observed in type 1 diabetes patients in all four CD4+ subsets.

Sequenced: central memory CD4+ T cells from blood. All receptors come from a man aged 25 to 40 with type 1 diabetes.

The chain uses TRBV29-1 and TRBJ2-1; D is possibly TRBD1 (5 bases). With 7 bases removed from V and 3 bases from J, the gap between germline ends came to 13 bases. Looked up from germline, CDR1 is SQVTM and CDR2 is ANQGSEA. This CDR3 is 13 amino acids long. CDR3 residues: CSASPRGYNEQFF. The DNA for the CDR3 is TGCAGCGCCTCCCCAAGGGGCTACAATGAGCAGTTCTTC.

The J gene is TRBJ2-5, the V gene TRBV2; TRBD2 aligns across 10 bases. V was clipped by 4 bases and J by 4 bases; unmatched bases: 3. This CDR3 is built from 14 residues. The germline CDR1 and CDR2 sequences are SNHLY and FYNNEI. In DNA, the CDR3 is TGTGCCAGCAGTGTGGGGACTAGCGTAGAGACCCAGTACTTC. This codes for CASSVGTSVETQYF.

Regarding this clone: This sample also contains other DNA sequences that code for the same CDR3. The chain links TRBV28 to TRBJ2-7, with D unclear. The germline CDR1 and CDR2 sequences are MDHEN and SYDVKM. CDR3 length equals 12 residues. V gave up 3 bases and J gave up 4 bases, with 7 bases separating them. The CDR3 spells CASSFQLYEQYF. CDR3 DNA: TGTGCCAGCAGTTTCCAGTTGTACGAGCAGTACTTC. The complete variable domain, with remaining parts taken from reference TRBV28 and TRBJ2-7, reads DVKVTQSSRYLVKRTGEKVFLECVQDMDHENMFWYRQDPGLGLRLIYFSYDVKMKEKGDIPEGYSVSREKKERFSLILESASTNQTSMYLCASSFQLYEQYFGPGTRLTVT.

The chain uses TRBV4-2 and TRBJ1-5, with TRBD1 matching over 7 bases. This CDR3 is built from 16 residues. CDR1 is LGHNA and CDR2 is YNFKEQ in the germline V gene. V gave up 4 bases and J gave up 1 base; unmatched junction bases: 7. The CDR3 sequence is CASSPQGSASNQPQHF. CDR3 DNA: TGTGCCAGCAGCCCACAGGGGTCAGCAAGCAATCAGCCCCAGCATTTT.

The chain uses TRBV4-2 and TRBJ2-5; the D is unclear. Germline V gene data show CDR1 as LGHNA and CDR2 as YNFKEQ. The CDR3 sequence is 14 residues long. Trimming removed 1 base from V and 0 bases from J, with 6 bases in between. The CDR3 reads CASSQVKYQETQYF. The CDR3 bases are TGTGCCAGCAGCCAAGTTAAGTACCAAGAGACCCAGTACTTC.

The chain employs TRBV27 and TRBJ2-7; D assignment may be TRBD1 or TRBD2 (5 bases each). In germline, CDR1 is MNHEY, CDR2 SMNVEV (reference sequence). The CDR3 runs to 13 residues. Trimming took off 5 bases at V and 2 bases at J, with 10 bases between the two ends. As DNA, the CDR3 is TGTGCCAGCAGTCGGGGCAGCGCCTACGAGCAGTACTTC. Translating it yields CASSRGSAYEQYF.

This chain joins TRBV28 and TRBJ1-6; no clear D gene. The CDR3 runs 12 residues. Deletions cut 6 bases from V and 8 bases from J, with 8 bases between. Germline CDR1 and CDR2: MDHEN and SYDVKM. This CDR3 reads CASRFWDSPLHF. The CDR3 DNA reads as TGTGCCAGCAGATTCTGGGATTCACCCCTCCACTTT.

This rearrangement joins TRBV18 to TRBJ2-3; no definite D call. Trimming pared 1 base from V and 0 bases from J, leaving 14 bases between. This CDR3 spans 17 amino acids. The germline V gene has CDR1 KGHSH and CDR2 LQKENI. The CDR3 nucleotides read TGTGCCAGCTCACCACTAGCAAGCAGCCAAAGCACAGATACGCAGTATTTT. It codes for CASSPLASSQSTDTQYF.

This clone has a handful of counts. The rearrangement links TRBV7-2 to TRBJ1-2; 8 nucleotides match TRBD1. CDR1 and CDR2 from the germline V gene are SGHTA and FQGNSA. The V gene end was trimmed by 3 bases and the J gene end by 4 bases; junction bases not matched to a gene: 4. The length of the CDR3 is 14 residues. DNA of the CDR3: TGTGCCAGCAGCTTCGGACAGGGAGGCTATGGCTACACCTTC. It codes for CASSFGQGGYGYTF.

This clone occurred a few times. The J gene is TRBJ2-3, the V gene TRBV7-2; 8 nucleotides agree with TRBD1. V shed 4 bases, J shed 8 bases, and the junction held 11 bases outside the gene matches. The CDR3 is 15 amino acids. Germline values: CDR1 SGHTA, CDR2 FQGNSA. In nucleotides, the CDR3 is TGTGCCAGCAGCTCAAGGACAGGGCTTGATGGTACGCAGTATTTT. Protein product: CASSSRTGLDGTQYF.

This clone appeared many times. This chain joins TRBV29-1 and TRBJ2-3, with D tentatively TRBD1 (6 bases). The V and J ends lost 3 bases and 6 bases respectively, with 13 bases between them. Germline CDR1 reads SQVTM; CDR2 reads ANQGSEA. CDR3 length: 13 amino acids. Here the CDR3 reads CSVETGTQDTQYF. CDR3 coding DNA: TGCAGCGTTGAGACAGGAACACAGGATACGCAGTATTTT.